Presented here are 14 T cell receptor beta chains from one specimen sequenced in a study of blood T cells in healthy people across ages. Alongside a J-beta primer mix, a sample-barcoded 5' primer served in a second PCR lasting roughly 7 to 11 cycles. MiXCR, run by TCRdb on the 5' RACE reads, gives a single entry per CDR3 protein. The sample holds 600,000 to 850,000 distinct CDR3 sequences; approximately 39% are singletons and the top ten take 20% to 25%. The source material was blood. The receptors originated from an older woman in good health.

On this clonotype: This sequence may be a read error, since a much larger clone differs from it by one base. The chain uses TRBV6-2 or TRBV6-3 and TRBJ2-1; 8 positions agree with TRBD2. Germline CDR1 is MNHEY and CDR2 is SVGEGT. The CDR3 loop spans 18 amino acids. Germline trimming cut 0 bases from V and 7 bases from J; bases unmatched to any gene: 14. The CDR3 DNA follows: TGTGCCAGCAGTTACTCGACGCATAGGCCTAGCGGGCTAAATGAGCAGTTCTTC. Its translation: CASSYSTHRPSGLNEQFF.

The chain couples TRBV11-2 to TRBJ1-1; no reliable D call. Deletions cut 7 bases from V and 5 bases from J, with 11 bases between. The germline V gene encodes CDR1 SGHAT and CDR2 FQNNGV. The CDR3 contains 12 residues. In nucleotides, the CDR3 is TGTGCCAGCATTGCCGGGGTAACTGAAGCTTTCTTT. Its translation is CASIAGVTEAFF.

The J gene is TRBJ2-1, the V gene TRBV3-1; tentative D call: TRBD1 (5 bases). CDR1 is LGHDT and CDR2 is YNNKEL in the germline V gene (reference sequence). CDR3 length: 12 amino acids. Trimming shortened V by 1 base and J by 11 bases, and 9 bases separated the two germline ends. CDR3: CASSQAVGQQFF. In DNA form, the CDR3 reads TGTGCCAGCAGCCAAGCCGTGGGGCAGCAGTTCTTC.

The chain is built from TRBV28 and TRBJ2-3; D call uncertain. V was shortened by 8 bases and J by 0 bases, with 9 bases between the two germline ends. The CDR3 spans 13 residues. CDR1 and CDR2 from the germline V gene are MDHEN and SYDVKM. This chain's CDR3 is CASVIGSTDTQYF. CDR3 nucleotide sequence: TGTGCCAGCGTGATCGGAAGCACAGATACGCAGTATTTT.

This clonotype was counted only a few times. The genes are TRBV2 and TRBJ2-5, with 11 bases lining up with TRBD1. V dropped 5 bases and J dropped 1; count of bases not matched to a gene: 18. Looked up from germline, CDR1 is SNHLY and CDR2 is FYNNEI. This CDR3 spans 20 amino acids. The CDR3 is CASSPQDWLIGTGGQETQYF. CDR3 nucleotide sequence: TGTGCCAGCAGTCCCCAGGATTGGTTGATCGGGACAGGGGGCCAAGAGACCCAGTACTTC.

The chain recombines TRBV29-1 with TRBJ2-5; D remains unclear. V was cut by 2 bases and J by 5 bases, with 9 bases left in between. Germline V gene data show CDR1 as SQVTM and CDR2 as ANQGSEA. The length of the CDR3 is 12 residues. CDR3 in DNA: TGCAGCGTTGAAAGGGCCGGTGAGACCCAGTACTTC. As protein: CSVERAGETQYF.

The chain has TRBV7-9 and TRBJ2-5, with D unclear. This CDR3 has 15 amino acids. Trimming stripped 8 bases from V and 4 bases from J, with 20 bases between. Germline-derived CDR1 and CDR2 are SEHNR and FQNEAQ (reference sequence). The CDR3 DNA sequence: TGTGCCAGCCTTGGTGGCCTCGCCTGGGGAGAGACCCAGTACTTC. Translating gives CASLGGLAWGETQYF.

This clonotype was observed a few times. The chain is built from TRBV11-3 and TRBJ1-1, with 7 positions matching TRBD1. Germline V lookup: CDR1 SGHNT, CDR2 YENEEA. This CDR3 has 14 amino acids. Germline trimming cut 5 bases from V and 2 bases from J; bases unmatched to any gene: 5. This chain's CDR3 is CASSRGTVNTEAFF. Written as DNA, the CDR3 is TGTGCCAGCAGCCGTGGGACAGTAAACACTGAAGCTTTCTTT.

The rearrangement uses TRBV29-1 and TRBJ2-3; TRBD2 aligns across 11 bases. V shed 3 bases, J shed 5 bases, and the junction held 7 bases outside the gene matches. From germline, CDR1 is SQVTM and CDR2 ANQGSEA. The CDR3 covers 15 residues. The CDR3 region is CSVEGTSGSGDTQYF. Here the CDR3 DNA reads TGCAGCGTTGAGGGTACTAGCGGGAGTGGAGATACGCAGTATTTT.

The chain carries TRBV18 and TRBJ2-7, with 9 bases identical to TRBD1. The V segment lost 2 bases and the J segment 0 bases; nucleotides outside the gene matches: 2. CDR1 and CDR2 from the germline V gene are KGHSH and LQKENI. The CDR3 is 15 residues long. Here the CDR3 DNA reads TGTGCCAGCTCACCAGGGACAGGGAACTCCTACGAGCAGTACTTC. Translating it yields CASSPGTGNSYEQYF.

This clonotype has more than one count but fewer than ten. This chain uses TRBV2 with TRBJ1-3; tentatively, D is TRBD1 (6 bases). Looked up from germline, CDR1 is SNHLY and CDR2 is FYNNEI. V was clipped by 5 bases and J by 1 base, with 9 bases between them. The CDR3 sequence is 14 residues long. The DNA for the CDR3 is TGTGCCAGCAGTACAGGGTTTTCTGGAAACACCATATATTTT. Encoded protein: CASSTGFSGNTIYF.

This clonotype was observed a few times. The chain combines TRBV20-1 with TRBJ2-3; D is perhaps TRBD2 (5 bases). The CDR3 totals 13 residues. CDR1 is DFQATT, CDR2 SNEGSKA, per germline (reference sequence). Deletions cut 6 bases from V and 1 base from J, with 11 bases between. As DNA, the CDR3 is TGCAGTGCCTGGGGTAGCGGCACAGATACGCAGTATTTT. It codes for CSAWGSGTDTQYF.

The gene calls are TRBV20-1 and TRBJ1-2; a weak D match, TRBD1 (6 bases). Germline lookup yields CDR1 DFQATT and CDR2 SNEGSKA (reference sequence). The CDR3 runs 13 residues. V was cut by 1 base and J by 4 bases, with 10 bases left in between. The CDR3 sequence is CSARATGSYGYTF. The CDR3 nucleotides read TGCAGTGCTAGAGCCACAGGGTCCTATGGCTACACCTTC.

The CDR3: CAISEPQGSYNSPLHF. As DNA, the CDR3 is TGTGCCATCAGTGAGCCACAAGGCTCCTATAATTCACCCCTCCACTTT. The genes are TRBV10-3 and TRBJ1-6, with D unresolved. The CDR3 covers 16 residues. V lost 2 bases to trimming and J lost 0 bases, with 8 bases between them. Germline V gene sequence: CDR1 ENHRY, CDR2 SYGVKD.